Listed below are T cell receptor beta chains from one sample, sequenced in a study of response to subunit inactivated influenza vaccine. Via MiXCR, TCRdb re-called the RT-PCR reads, giving one row per CDR3 protein. The sample has 560,000 or so distinct CDR3 sequences; around 8% are singletons. Sample: PBMCs from blood, taken roughly 24 months after vaccination. Every receptor here comes from a man between 50 and 69 years old who received an inactivated influenza vaccine. Both conserved end residues are part of each CDR3. A D gene is named only where the DNA matches it firmly. Size is stated for part of the rows, as once, few or many counts, or as a class when the clone is expanded.

d_call	j_call	v_call	clone_size	cdr3_length	cdr3_aa	cdr3_nt
.	TRBJ1-4	TRBV29-1	.	13	CSVKGGQSEKLFF	TGCAGCGTTAAAGGGGGGCAAAGTGAAAAACTGTTTTTT
.	TRBJ1-5	TRBV10-3	.	13	CAISDGANQPQHF	TGTGCCATCAGTGACGGGGCCAATCAGCCCCAGCATTTT
.	TRBJ2-1	TRBV5-5	many	15	CASSRQGGDYNEQFF	TGTGCCAGCAGCAGGCAAGGGGGGGACTACAATGAGCAGTTCTTC
.	TRBJ1-5	TRBV3-1	many	14	CASSQKGHNHPQHF	TGTGCCAGCAGCCAAAAGGGCCATAATCACCCCCAGCATTTT
.	TRBJ2-3	TRBV29-1	many	11	CSVLMGDTQYF	TGCAGCGTTCTAATGGGAGATACGCAGTATTTT
TRBD2	TRBJ2-7	TRBV9	many	15	CASSVGTSGIYEQYF	TGTGCCAGCAGCGTTGGGACTAGCGGGATATACGAGCAGTACTTC
TRBD1	TRBJ2-5	TRBV4-1	many	14	CASSQGQGRQTQYF	TGCGCCAGCAGCCAAGGACAGGGGCGTCAGACCCAGTACTTC
TRBD2	TRBJ2-5	TRBV5-1	.	16	CASSWEGTSAQETQYF	TGCGCCAGCAGCTGGGAGGGGACTAGCGCTCAAGAGACCCAGTACTTC
.	TRBJ1-1	TRBV12-3/TRBV12-4	few	15	CASSLHRDGNTEAFF	TGTGCCAGCAGTTTACACAGGGACGGGAACACTGAAGCTTTCTTT
.	TRBJ2-7	TRBV18	few	13	CASSPQRADEQYF	TGTGCCAGCTCACCACAGAGGGCCGACGAGCAGTACTTC
.	TRBJ1-2	TRBV11-2	many	14	CASSLEPTAYGYTF	TGTGCCAGCAGCTTGGAGCCGACAGCTTATGGCTACACCTTC
TRBD1	TRBJ2-3	TRBV20-1	few	15	CSARAEQGTADTQYF	TGCAGTGCTAGAGCGGAACAGGGGACAGCAGATACGCAGTATTTT
TRBD1	TRBJ2-3	TRBV10-3	few	13	CAIRGQATDTQYF	TGTGCCATCAGGGGACAGGCAACAGATACGCAGTATTTT
TRBD2	TRBJ2-3	TRBV12-3/TRBV12-4	.	14	CASMMAGGPHTQYF	TGTGCCAGCATGATGGCGGGGGGGCCCCATACGCAGTATTTT
.	TRBJ2-5	TRBV3-1	many	13	CASSQVLQETQYF	TGTGCCAGCAGCCAAGTGCTCCAAGAGACCCAGTACTTC
.	TRBJ1-2	TRBV6-5	.	15	CASSYAEDSNYGYTF	TGTGCCAGCAGTTACGCCGAGGACAGCAACTATGGCTACACCTTC
.	TRBJ2-3	TRBV20-1	.	13	CSARALVTDTQYF	TGCAGTGCTAGAGCACTAGTGACAGATACGCAGTATTTT
TRBD1	TRBJ1-1	TRBV20-1	few	14	CSTVATGKSAEAFF	TGCAGTACCGTCGCGACAGGGAAGTCTGCTGAAGCTTTCTTT
TRBD2	TRBJ2-1	TRBV5-1	.	17	CASGLAGGPYDYNEQFF	TGCGCCAGCGGACTAGCGGGAGGGCCTTACGATTACAATGAGCAGTTCTTC
.	TRBJ2-4	TRBV6-1	few	16	CASSLGANRAKNIQYF	TGTGCCAGCAGCCTAGGGGCAAATAGAGCCAAAAACATTCAGTACTTC
TRBD1	TRBJ2-3	TRBV27	.	13	CASSSYRGRTQYF	TGTGCCAGCAGTTCCTACAGGGGTCGTACGCAGTATTTT
.	TRBJ2-3	TRBV4-3	.	13	CASSQDWGDTQYF	TGCGCCAGCAGCCAAGATTGGGGAGATACGCAGTATTTT
.	TRBJ2-1	TRBV2	many	13	CASMVAAYNEQFF	TGTGCCAGCATGGTGGCGGCCTACAATGAGCAGTTCTTC
TRBD1	TRBJ1-1	TRBV5-1	many	17	CASSPNYRGPVNTEAFF	TGCGCCAGCAGCCCCAACTACAGGGGGCCTGTGAACACTGAAGCTTTCTTT
.	TRBJ2-1	TRBV12-3/TRBV12-4	many	11	CASSLEGEQFF	TGTGCCAGCAGTTTAGAGGGTGAGCAGTTCTTC
.	TRBJ1-1	TRBV29-1	many	13	CSVEEEGARVAFF	TGCAGCGTTGAAGAAGAAGGGGCCAGGGTTGCTTTCTTT
.	TRBJ2-3	TRBV12-3/TRBV12-4	few	13	CASSPRGAGTQYF	TGTGCCAGCAGCCCCCGGGGGGCGGGTACGCAGTATTTT
TRBD1	TRBJ2-4	TRBV5-6	many	17	CASSLQGGRGAKNIQYF	TGTGCCAGCAGCCTACAGGGGGGCCGGGGGGCCAAAAACATTCAGTACTTC
TRBD2	TRBJ2-1	TRBV20-1	many	15	CSARYGPGLVSEQFF	TGCAGTGCTAGATACGGCCCGGGACTAGTAAGTGAGCAGTTCTTC
.	TRBJ2-7	TRBV5-1	few	18	CASSLGSFGGGTSYEQYF	TGCGCCAGCAGCTTGGGAAGTTTCGGGGGCGGCACCTCCTACGAGCAGTACTTC
TRBD1	TRBJ2-2	TRBV4-3	few	14	CAGSTGVNTGELFF	TGCGCCGGATCGACAGGGGTGAACACCGGGGAGCTGTTTTTT
.	TRBJ2-5	TRBV28	many	15	CASRRGPYSQETQYF	TGTGCCAGCAGACGCGGCCCGTACTCCCAAGAGACCCAGTACTTC
.	TRBJ1-5	TRBV3-1	few	14	CASSHGTRNQPQHF	TGTGCCAGCAGCCACGGGACAAGAAATCAGCCCCAGCATTTT
TRBD2	TRBJ2-3	TRBV20-1	.	16	CSASPSGRGIRDTQYF	TGCAGTGCTAGCCCTAGCGGGAGAGGTATTCGGGATACGCAGTATTTT
TRBD2	TRBJ2-5	TRBV11-2	few	16	CASSRAVAGRGRTQYF	TGTGCCAGCAGCCGGGCGGTAGCGGGGAGGGGGAGAACCCAGTACTTC
.	TRBJ1-6	TRBV7-8	few	15	CASSLAPGESSPLHF	TGTGCCAGCAGCTTAGCCCCAGGGGAAAGCTCACCCCTCCACTTT
TRBD1	TRBJ2-7	TRBV20-1	many	15	CSARAPGQGVYEQYF	TGCAGTGCTAGAGCTCCGGGACAGGGGGTATACGAGCAGTACTTC
.	TRBJ2-3	TRBV15	few	15	CATSHQPGITDTQYF	TGTGCCACCAGCCACCAGCCGGGAATCACAGATACGCAGTATTTT
.	TRBJ2-5	TRBV15	.	15	CATSRVGRREETQYF	TGTGCCACCAGCAGAGTTGGTCGAAGGGAAGAGACCCAGTACTTC
.	TRBJ2-5	TRBV3-1	few	14	CASSQAPGAETQYF	TGTGCCAGCAGCCAAGCTCCCGGGGCCGAGACCCAGTACTTC